This T cell receptor (beta chain) was profiled in a study of T cells in Graves' hyperthyroidism and ophthalmopathy. Template material for amplifying TCR beta CDR3 regions consisted of RNA transcripts. TCR CDR3 underwent first-round RT-PCR with the HTBI primer set. TCRdb processed the multiplex PCR reads anew with MiXCR; each CDR3 protein has one entry. The table records hundreds of thousands of distinct CDR3 sequences, approximately 14% of them present only once. V lost 9 bases, J lost 7 bases, and 8 bases stayed unmatched. Germline CDR1 and CDR2: LNHDA and SQIVND (reference sequence). CDR3 length: 12 amino acids.

Sequenced: blood. V usage is TRBV19 and J usage is TRBJ2-5; 7 bases align to TRBD2. The receptor was isolated from a woman younger than 35 with Graves' hyperthyroidism. The CDR3 coding sequence is TGTGCCAGCGACCAAGGGGAGGGGACCCAGTACTTC. Amino acids: CASDQGEGTQYF.